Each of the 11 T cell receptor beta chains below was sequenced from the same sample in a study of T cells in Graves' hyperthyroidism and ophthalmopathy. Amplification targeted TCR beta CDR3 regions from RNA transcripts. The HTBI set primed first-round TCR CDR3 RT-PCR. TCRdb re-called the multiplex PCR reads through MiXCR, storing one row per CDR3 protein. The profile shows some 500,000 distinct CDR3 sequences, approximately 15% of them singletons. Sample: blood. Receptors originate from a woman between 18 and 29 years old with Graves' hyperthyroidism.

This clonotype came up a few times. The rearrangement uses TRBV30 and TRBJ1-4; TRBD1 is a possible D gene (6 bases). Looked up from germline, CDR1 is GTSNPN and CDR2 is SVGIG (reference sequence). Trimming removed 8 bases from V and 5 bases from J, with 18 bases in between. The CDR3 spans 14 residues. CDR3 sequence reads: CASTRQGLNEKLFF. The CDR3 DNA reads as TGTGCCAGCACTAGGCAGGGGTTAAATGAAAAACTGTTTTTT.

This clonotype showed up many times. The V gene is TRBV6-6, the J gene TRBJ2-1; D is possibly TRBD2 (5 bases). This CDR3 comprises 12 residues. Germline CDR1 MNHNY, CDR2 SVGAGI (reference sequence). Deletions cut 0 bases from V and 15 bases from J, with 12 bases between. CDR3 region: CASSYSWRVWFF. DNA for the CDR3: TGTGCCAGCAGTTACTCTTGGCGGGTTTGGTTCTTC.

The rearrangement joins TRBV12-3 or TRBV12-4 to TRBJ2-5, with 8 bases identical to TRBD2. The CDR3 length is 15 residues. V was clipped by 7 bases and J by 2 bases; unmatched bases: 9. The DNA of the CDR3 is TGTGCCAGCACCTTGCCCGGGAGGGATCAAGAGACCCAGTACTTC. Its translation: CASTLPGRDQETQYF.

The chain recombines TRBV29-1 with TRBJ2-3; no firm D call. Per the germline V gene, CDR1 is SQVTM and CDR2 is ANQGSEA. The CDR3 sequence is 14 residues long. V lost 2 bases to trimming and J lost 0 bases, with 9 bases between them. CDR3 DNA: TGCAGCGTTGAAAAGCCCAAAAGCACAGATACGCAGTATTTT. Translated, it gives CSVEKPKSTDTQYF.

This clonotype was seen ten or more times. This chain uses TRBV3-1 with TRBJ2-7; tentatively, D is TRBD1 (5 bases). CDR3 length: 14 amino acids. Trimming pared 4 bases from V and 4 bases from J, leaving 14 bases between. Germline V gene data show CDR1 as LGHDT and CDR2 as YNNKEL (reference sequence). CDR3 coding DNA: TGTGCCAGCAGCCGAGGACATGGGGCTTACGAGCAGTACTTC. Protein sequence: CASSRGHGAYEQYF.

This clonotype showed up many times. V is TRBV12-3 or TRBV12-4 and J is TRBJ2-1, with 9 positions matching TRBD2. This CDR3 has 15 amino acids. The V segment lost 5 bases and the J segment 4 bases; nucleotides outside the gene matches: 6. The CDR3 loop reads CASSRASGEYNEQFF. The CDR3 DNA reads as TGTGCCAGCAGTCGGGCTAGCGGGGAATACAATGAGCAGTTCTTC.

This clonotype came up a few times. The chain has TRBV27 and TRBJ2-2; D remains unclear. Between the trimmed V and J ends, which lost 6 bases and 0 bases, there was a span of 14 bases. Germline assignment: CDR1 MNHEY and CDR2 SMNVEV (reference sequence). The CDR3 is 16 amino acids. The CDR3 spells CASSITTQANTGELFF. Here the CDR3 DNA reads TGTGCCAGCAGCATTACGACACAAGCGAACACCGGGGAGCTGTTTTTT.

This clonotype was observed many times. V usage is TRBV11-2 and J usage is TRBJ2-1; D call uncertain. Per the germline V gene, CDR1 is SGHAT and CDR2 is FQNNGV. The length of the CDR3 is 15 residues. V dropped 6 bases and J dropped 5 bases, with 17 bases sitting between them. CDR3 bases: TGTGCCAGCAGGAGCTTAGCACGGGTCCACAATGAGCAGTTCTTC. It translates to CASRSLARVHNEQFF.

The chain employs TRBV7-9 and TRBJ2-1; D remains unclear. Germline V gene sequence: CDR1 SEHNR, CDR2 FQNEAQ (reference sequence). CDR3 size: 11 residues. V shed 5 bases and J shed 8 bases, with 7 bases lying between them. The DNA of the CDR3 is TGTGCCAGCAGCCTGAAGCATGAGCAGTTCTTC. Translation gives CASSLKHEQFF. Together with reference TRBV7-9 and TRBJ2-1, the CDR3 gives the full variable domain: DTGVSQNPRHKITKRGQNVTFRCDPISEHNRLYWYRQTLGQGPEFLTYFQNEAQLEKSRLLSDRFSAERPKGSFSTLEIQRTEQGDSAMYLCASSLKHEQFFGPGTRLTVL.

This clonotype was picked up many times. The chain's CDR3 is CASKARGSTDTQYF. The CDR3 bases are TGTGCCAGCAAGGCTCGGGGAAGCACAGATACGCAGTATTTT. The rearrangement links TRBV2 to TRBJ2-3; D perhaps matches TRBD2 (5 bases). CDR3 length: 14 amino acids. CDR1 and CDR2 (germline): SNHLY, FYNNEI. Trimming took 7 bases from V and 0 from J, leaving 11 bases between them.

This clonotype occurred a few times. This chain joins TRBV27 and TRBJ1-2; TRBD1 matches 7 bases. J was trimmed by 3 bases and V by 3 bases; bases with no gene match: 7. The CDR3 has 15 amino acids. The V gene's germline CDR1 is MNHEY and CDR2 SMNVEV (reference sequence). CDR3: CASSFRRDSYYGYTF. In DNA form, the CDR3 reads TGTGCCAGCAGTTTCCGCCGGGACAGCTACTATGGCTACACCTTC.